This TCR beta chain originates from a study of beta chain features in type 1 diabetes. About the research overall: Examined across all samples were some 99 million sorted cells. Broader study findings: Moderate but significant shortening of TCRB CDR3s was recorded in all four CD4+ subsets from Type 1 diabetes patients. Cells carrying high TCR expression could end up over-represented when cDNA is sequenced.

Every isolated RNA sample was fully reverse transcribed, so sequencing captured expressed TCRB transcripts. Repertoires were generated with immunoSEQ multiplex PCR, while TCRdb's copy carries only in-frame clones and drops some. The profile shows hundreds of thousands of clones, approximately 10% of them singletons. Details on this clone: Its matching antigen is unknown.

The CDR3 contains 15 residues. Source material: naive CD4+ T cells from blood. This sequence originates from a woman under 30 in good health. The chain combines TRBV12-2 with TRBJ2-1; the D call TRBD1 from the table was never checked on the DNA. TRBV12-2 is noted as a pseudogene. CDR3 sequence (DNA): TGTGCAAGTCGCGGGGGCCGGGCTTACGACAATGAGCAGTTCTTC. This codes for CASRGGRAYDNEQFF.